This TCR beta chain was sequenced in a study of Graves' ophthalmopathy and Graves' hyperthyroidism. Certain patients were not enrolled. These were patients with other autoimmune diseases, uncontrolled infections, pregnancy or lactation. Diagnosis used clinical symptoms, serum thyroxine, TRAb, thyroid ultrasound and orbital computed tomography. This clonotype was detected many times. The antigen is undetermined. Amplification targeted the TCR beta CDR3 regions, with RNA transcripts as the source material. First-round RT-PCR relied on HTBI primers, and a second-round multiplex PCR came next. TCRdb analysed the multiplex PCR reads with MiXCR anew, one entry per CDR3 protein. Of more than 150,000 distinct CDR3 sequences detected, over 35% appear once; the ten largest clones hold under 7%. Study-level results: Blood was where most expanded thyroid clonotypes above 0.001 frequency also turned up.

The receptor was derived from a woman aged 35 to 49 with Graves' ophthalmopathy. The source material was peripheral blood.

The CDR3 DNA reads TGTGCCAGCAGTTACAGAAGGCCTAACTATGGCTACACCTTC. It codes for CASSYRRPNYGYTF. The V call is TRBV6-4, the J call TRBJ1-2; D unclear. The germline V and J ends were trimmed by 5 bases and 0 bases, with 10 bases remaining between them. The length of the CDR3 is 14 residues. The germline V gene encodes CDR1 MRHNA and CDR2 SNTAGT.